This T cell receptor beta chain stems from a study of brain metastases from non-small cell lung cancer. The CDR3 consists of 14 residues. Germline CDR1 and CDR2: SGDLS and YYNGEE. The germline V and J ends were trimmed by 0 bases and 5 bases, with 8 bases remaining between them. Data came from immunoSEQ multiplex PCR; TCRdb stores just in-frame clones and leaves some out. The sample contains about 7,400 clones, around 85% of which appear only once. Sequencing was done on a sample of primary lung tumor tissue. The chain carries TRBV9 and TRBJ2-2; a possible D gene is TRBD2 (5 bases). The TCR originated in a donor at least 40 years old with non-small cell lung cancer. The CDR3 loop is CASSVAEETGELFF. The DNA for the CDR3 is TGTGCCAGCAGCGTAGCGGAGGAAACCGGGGAGCTGTTTTTT.